The sequence of this T cell receptor (beta chain) was determined in a study of T cell responses to AZD1222 COVID-19 vaccine. Second-dose groups at about 4 or about 12 weeks were pooled. A note on this clone: Its antigen is currently unknown.

General observations from the study: Repertoires were obtained solely post-peak T cell response.

Libraries were prepared by immunoSEQ multiplex PCR; TCRdb keeps only in-frame clonotypes and omits some of them. Of some 250,000 clones in the sample, 85% to 95% were seen once. The CDR3 runs to 12 residues. In germline, CDR1 is SNHLY, CDR2 FYNNEI. This sequence was found in an adult who received the AZD1222 COVID-19 vaccine. Source: peripheral blood, taken 28 days after the second AZD1222 dose. This sequence joins TRBV2 and TRBJ2-7, with a tentative D call TRBD2 (6 bases). CDR3 sequence (DNA): TGTGCTGCTGGAGGGGACTCCTACGAGCAGTACTTC. Protein product: CAAGGDSYEQYF.